This T cell receptor (beta chain) was identified in a study of T cells in Graves' hyperthyroidism and ophthalmopathy. As for the study in general: At the time of initial diagnosis and before any treatment, peripheral blood was collected. General study findings and limits: Within blood appeared most thyroid clonotypes that had expanded above 0.001.

About this clonotype: The antigen remains undetermined.

RNA transcripts gave rise to amplified TCR beta CDR3 regions. The TCR CDR3 was amplified in a first-round RT-PCR using the HTBI primer set. MiXCR, applied by TCRdb to the multiplex PCR reads, yields one record per CDR3 protein. The table records 30,000 to 35,000 distinct CDR3 sequences, around 50% of them present only once. The CDR3 has 15 residues. With 1 base removed from V and 3 bases from J, the gap between germline ends came to 9 bases. Germline V gives CDR1 LNHDA, CDR2 SQIVND (reference sequence). The sample consisted of blood. The receptor was derived from a woman between 40 and 50 years old with Graves' ophthalmopathy. The V call is TRBV19, the J call TRBJ1-4; D is unclear. CDR3 bases: TGTGCCAGTAGTATAGGAGACGACGCTAATGAAAAACTGTTTTTT. This gives the protein CASSIGDDANEKLFF.